This TCR beta chain was sequenced in a study of OX40 agonist ivuxolimab in advanced cancers. The table came from immunoSEQ multiplex PCR; TCRdb's copy has only in-frame clones and leaves some out. Here the sample spans approximately 44,000 clones, 80% being singletons. Germline CDR1 WSHSY, CDR2 SAAADI. The CDR3 sequence is 13 residues long. The germline V and J ends were trimmed by 4 bases and 7 bases, with 8 bases remaining between them. The V and J genes are TRBV10-2 and TRBJ1-6; D not certain. The source of this sequence is an adult with an advanced solid tumor such as melanoma, head and neck, liver or kidney cancer. Material: CD4+ or CD8+ T cells sorted from blood, obtained in a trial of the OX40 agonist ivuxolimab. The CDR3 region is CASSGTANSPLHF. The DNA for the CDR3 is TGCGCCAGCAGTGGCACTGCAAATTCACCCCTCCACTTT.